The clone carrying this TCR beta chain has only one observation. The antigen remains undetermined. Per germline, CDR1 KGHSH and CDR2 LQKENI. The CDR3 covers 15 residues. Trimming removed 3 bases from V and 0 bases from J; junction bases left unmatched: 0. TCRdb's table, derived via immunoSEQ multiplex PCR, lists solely in-frame clones and lacks some. The repertoire holds 55,000 to 70,000 clones, with about 90% as singletons. The sample originates from a study of lymphopenia after photon versus proton radiotherapy. General study results and limits: Relative stability marked proton patients; photon patients lost diversity and naive cells. Post-nadir TCR diversity decline inversely tracked overall survival among those who died. Oligoclonal CD8+ Temra expansion after nadir drove photon patients' diversity drop.

The sample was peripheral blood, taken from a patient treated with photon-based radiotherapy. The chain uses TRBV18 and TRBJ2-2, with 8 bases that match TRBD1. The sequence came from a man in his forties with gastric cancer. CDR3 nucleotide sequence: TGTGCCAGCTCACCGGACAGGGCGAACACCGGGGAGCTGTTTTTT. The encoded protein is CASSPDRANTGELFF.